Listed below are T cell receptor beta chains from one sample, sequenced in a study of T cells in Graves' hyperthyroidism and ophthalmopathy. TCRdb itself ran the multiplex PCR reads through MiXCR, one entry per CDR3 protein. The data show 400,000 to 500,000 distinct CDR3 sequences, roughly 14% seen once. The sequenced material came from blood. Receptor source: a man younger than 35 with Graves' ophthalmopathy. The CDR3 runs from the conserved cysteine through the conserved F or W. D genes are given only for firm matches. Size is omitted from some rows. Given values are once, few, many or a class for expanded clones.

v_call	d_call	clone_size	j_call	cdr3_aa	cdr3_nt
TRBV7-8	TRBD2	-	TRBJ2-3	CASSTLAGVAADTQYF	TGTGCCAGCAGTACTTTGGCGGGAGTTGCGGCAGATACGCAGTATTTT
TRBV2	-	many	TRBJ2-1	CASSEWGADEQFF	TGTGCCAGCAGTGAGTGGGGGGCGGATGAGCAGTTCTTC
TRBV15	-	few	TRBJ1-3	CATRRDSRGDVGNTIYF	TGTGCCACCAGGAGAGACTCCAGAGGGGATGTCGGAAACACCATATATTTT
TRBV2	TRBD2	-	TRBJ2-5	CASSDWLAGARQETQYF	TGTGCCAGCAGTGACTGGTTAGCGGGGGCCCGACAAGAGACCCAGTACTTC
TRBV12-3/TRBV12-4	-	many	TRBJ2-1	CASSLAELAKGNEQFF	TGTGCCAGCAGTTTAGCGGAATTAGCCAAGGGGAATGAGCAGTTCTTC
TRBV5-1	TRBD1	few	TRBJ1-2	CASSQGQLRSGYGYTF	TGCGCCAGCAGCCAGGGACAGCTTAGGTCGGGCTATGGCTACACCTTC
TRBV19	-	many	TRBJ1-1	CASSIGGNTEAFF	TGTGCCAGCAGCATAGGGGGGAACACTGAAGCTTTCTTT
TRBV15	-	many	TRBJ2-4	CATSRDTGGGAKNIQYF	TGTGCCACCAGCAGAGATACAGGGGGGGGGGCCAAAAACATTCAGTACTTC
TRBV3-1	-	-	TRBJ2-6	CASSQRVVSLSGANVLTF	TGTGCCAGCAGCCAAAGGGTTGTCAGCCTCTCTGGGGCCAACGTCCTGACTTTC
TRBV7-9	-	many	TRBJ2-1	CASMWGPREQFF	TGTGCCAGCATGTGGGGCCCTAGGGAGCAGTTCTTC
TRBV20-1	TRBD2	few	TRBJ2-7	CSAGDVAGGAYEQYF	TGCAGTGCTGGAGATGTAGCGGGAGGAGCCTACGAGCAGTACTTC
TRBV6-1	TRBD1	many	TRBJ2-7	CASNMDRRSSYEQYF	TGTGCCAGCAATATGGACAGGAGAAGCTCCTACGAGCAGTACTTC
TRBV20-1	TRBD2	many	TRBJ2-2	CSALGLAGTGELFF	TGCAGTGCTCTGGGACTAGCTGGGACCGGGGAGCTGTTTTTT
TRBV27	-	many	TRBJ2-7	CASSLLAATYEQYF	TGTGCCAGCAGTCTTCTTGCGGCGACCTACGAGCAGTACTTC
TRBV6-5	-	many	TRBJ1-4	CASSYTPTGGNEKLFF	TGTGCCAGCAGTTACACCCCGACCGGAGGGAATGAAAAACTGTTTTTT
TRBV4-1	-	-	TRBJ1-2	CASSQGGWGNYGYTF	TGCGCCAGCAGCCAAGGGGGATGGGGCAACTATGGCTACACCTTC
TRBV7-9	-	many	TRBJ1-4	CASSVGGIATNEKLFF	TGTGCCAGCAGCGTAGGGGGGATCGCAACTAATGAAAAACTGTTTTTT
TRBV10-3	TRBD1	many	TRBJ1-5	CAISEQGSVQPQHF	TGTGCCATCAGTGAACAGGGGTCGGTACAGCCCCAGCATTTT
TRBV29-1	TRBD1	many	TRBJ2-7	CSVDGVTGGKYEQYF	TGCAGCGTTGACGGGGTAACAGGGGGCAAGTACGAGCAGTACTTC
TRBV5-1	-	few	TRBJ1-4	CASSQGRDIEKLFF	TGCGCCAGCAGCCAAGGCAGGGATATCGAAAAACTGTTTTTT
TRBV6-1	TRBD1	many	TRBJ2-3	CASRNRDRAADTQYF	TGTGCCAGCAGGAACCGGGACAGGGCTGCAGATACGCAGTATTTT
TRBV7-9	TRBD2	many	TRBJ2-5	CASSRLSGTRTNQETQYF	TGTGCCAGCAGCCGATTATCGGGGACTAGGACAAACCAAGAGACCCAGTACTTC
TRBV6-1	TRBD1	many	TRBJ1-1	CASRHGQVGEAFF	TGTGCCAGCAGGCACGGACAGGTTGGGGAAGCTTTCTTT
TRBV28	-	-	TRBJ2-2	CASSLGLGDYTGELFF	TGTGCCAGCAGTCTAGGGCTAGGGGATTACACCGGGGAGCTGTTTTTT
TRBV24-1	-	few	TRBJ1-2	CATSDPDRRYGYTF	TGTGCCACCAGTGATCCGGACCGGCGCTATGGCTACACCTTC
TRBV27	-	-	TRBJ2-2	CASSWPDTGELFF	TGTGCCAGCAGTTGGCCAGACACCGGGGAGCTGTTTTTT
TRBV5-4	TRBD1	-	TRBJ2-2	CAIQGQGNTGELFF	TGTGCCATCCAGGGACAGGGAAACACCGGGGAGCTGTTTTTT
TRBV7-6	-	many	TRBJ1-1	CASSLGPPRTNTEAFF	TGTGCCAGCAGCTTAGGGCCCCCACGAACTAACACTGAAGCTTTCTTT
TRBV11-1	TRBD2	many	TRBJ2-1	CASSTPGGSYNEQFF	TGTGCCAGCAGCACCCCTGGCGGGAGTTACAATGAGCAGTTCTTC
TRBV5-1	-	many	TRBJ2-1	CASSFSTPTTNYNEQFF	TGCGCCAGCAGCTTTAGTACCCCCACCACCAACTACAATGAGCAGTTCTTC
TRBV7-8	TRBD2	-	TRBJ2-1	CASSLRASGLANEQFF	TGTGCCAGCAGCTTAAGGGCTAGCGGGTTGGCTAATGAGCAGTTCTTC
TRBV29-1	-	-	TRBJ2-6	CSVDTVSGANVLTF	TGCAGCGTTGACACAGTCTCTGGGGCCAACGTCCTGACTTTC
TRBV19	TRBD1	-	TRBJ2-7	CASSSDRVGANEQYF	TGTGCCAGTAGCAGCGACAGGGTGGGCGCCAACGAGCAGTACTTC
TRBV7-9	-	many	TRBJ2-5	CASSPVARIQETQYF	TGTGCCAGCAGCCCAGTGGCCCGAATACAAGAGACCCAGTACTTC
TRBV12-5	TRBD2	-	TRBJ2-3	CASGLVLAGDLDTQYF	TGTGCTAGTGGTTTGGTACTAGCGGGAGACCTAGATACGCAGTATTTT
TRBV15	TRBD2	few	TRBJ2-7	CATSRDLVGLAGTNYFSYEQYF	TGTGCCACCAGCAGAGATTTGGTTGGACTAGCGGGAACCAATTACTTCTCCTACGAGCAGTACTTC
TRBV20-1	TRBD1	-	TRBJ1-1	CSAGHRDRSTEAFF	TGCAGTGCTGGGCACAGGGACAGGTCCACTGAAGCTTTCTTT
TRBV10-3	-	-	TRBJ1-1	CAISGREGSLNTEAFF	TGTGCCATCAGTGGGAGGGAGGGGAGCCTAAATACTGAAGCTTTCTTT
TRBV11-2	TRBD2	many	TRBJ2-7	CASSLTSGRTYEQYF	TGTGCCAGCAGCCTGACTAGCGGGCGTACCTACGAGCAGTACTTC
TRBV4-1	TRBD2	few	TRBJ2-3	CASSQDLASGRALVVGDTQYF	TGCGCCAGCAGCCAAGATCTGGCTAGCGGGAGGGCATTGGTGGTGGGAGATACGCAGTATTTT
TRBV3-1	TRBD1	-	TRBJ2-3	CASSFRTGGGTDTQYF	TGTGCCAGCAGCTTCAGGACAGGGGGCGGCACAGATACGCAGTATTTT
TRBV30	-	many	TRBJ1-2	CAGRTYGYTF	TGTGCCGGCCGGACCTATGGCTACACCTTC
TRBV11-2	-	many	TRBJ2-2	CASSLDGAAGYTGELFF	TGTGCCAGCAGCTTAGATGGGGCGGCAGGTTACACCGGGGAGCTGTTTTTT
TRBV27	TRBD1	many	TRBJ2-7	CASSNRDRGREQYF	TGTGCCAGCAGTAACCGGGACAGGGGGAGGGAGCAGTACTTC
TRBV18	TRBD1	many	TRBJ2-5	CASSPRTGAGETQYF	TGTGCCAGCTCACCAAGGACAGGGGCTGGAGAGACCCAGTACTTC
TRBV7-9	TRBD2	many	TRBJ2-1	CASSLSSGSRVEQFF	TGTGCCAGCAGCTTAAGTAGCGGGAGCAGGGTTGAGCAGTTCTTC
TRBV7-8	-	many	TRBJ2-7	CASSLPAPAEQYF	TGTGCCAGCAGCTTGCCCGCGCCAGCCGAGCAGTACTTC
TRBV5-1	-	many	TRBJ1-4	CASSSQGTATNEKLFF	TGCGCCAGCAGCTCTCAGGGAACCGCAACTAATGAAAAACTGTTTTTT
TRBV5-5	-	few	TRBJ2-5	CASSLVGSPETQYF	TGTGCCAGCAGCTTGGTTGGTAGCCCAGAGACCCAGTACTTC
TRBV29-1	-	-	TRBJ2-4	CSVRSLAKNIQYF	TGCAGCGTTAGGTCCCTAGCCAAAAACATTCAGTACTTC
TRBV12-3/TRBV12-4	TRBD1	many	TRBJ2-1	CASSFSGTGDYNEQFF	TGTGCCAGCAGTTTTTCTGGGACAGGGGACTACAATGAGCAGTTCTTC
TRBV10-2	-	many	TRBJ2-7	CASSDTKRGDLHEQYF	TGCGCCAGCAGTGATACCAAGAGGGGGGACCTTCACGAGCAGTACTTC
TRBV29-1	-	few	TRBJ1-3	CSVASSGNTIYF	TGCAGCGTTGCCAGCTCTGGAAACACCATATATTTT
TRBV7-3	TRBD1	-	TRBJ1-1	CASSRGGQGMNTEAFF	TGTGCCAGCAGCCGAGGGGGACAGGGCATGAACACTGAAGCTTTCTTT
TRBV27	-	many	TRBJ1-1	CASTLTGGTEAFF	TGTGCCAGCACCCTGACAGGCGGCACTGAAGCTTTCTTT
TRBV11-3	-	many	TRBJ1-1	CASSLGGTGLNTEAFF	TGTGCCAGCAGCTTAGGAGGAACAGGACTGAACACTGAAGCTTTCTTT
TRBV3-1	TRBD1	-	TRBJ1-1	CASSQGGTGPGTEAFF	TGTGCCAGCAGCCAAGGGGGGACAGGGCCGGGCACTGAAGCTTTCTTT
TRBV12-3/TRBV12-4	-	many	TRBJ2-1	CASGAGGNEQFF	TGTGCCAGCGGGGCCGGAGGGAATGAGCAGTTCTTC
TRBV4-1	-	many	TRBJ1-1	CASSQGQSNEAFF	TGCGCCAGCAGCCAAGGACAGTCTAATGAAGCTTTCTTT